These 17 T cell receptor beta chains originate from one sample sequenced in a study of blood T cell repertoires in COVID-19. Some clones are missing from TCRdb's copy, which holds only in-frame ones; the method was immunoSEQ multiplex PCR. The table has hundreds of thousands of clones, 65% to 85% seen once. The sample taken for sequencing was PBMCs or T cells enriched from blood (not recorded which). These receptors were obtained from a man in his thirties or forties with acute COVID-19.

This sequence joins TRBV6-5 and TRBJ1-1; D call uncertain. The CDR3 is made up of 15 amino acids. Trimming pared 4 bases from V and 6 bases from J, leaving 18 bases between. Germline V lookup: CDR1 MNHEY, CDR2 SVGAGI. The CDR3 DNA follows: TGTGCCAGCAGTTCGTGGGGTCGGGGAAACCCTGAAGCTTTCTTT. It translates to CASSSWGRGNPEAFF.

V gene TRBV18 combines with J gene TRBJ2-1, with a weak D call TRBD2 (5 bases). The V end lost 2 bases, the J end lost 4 bases, and 6 bases lay between the germline ends. CDR1 is KGHSH, CDR2 LQKENI, per germline. The CDR3 runs to 13 residues. The CDR3 DNA follows: TGTGCCAGCTCACCATGGAGGTACAATGAGCAGTTCTTC. This codes for CASSPWRYNEQFF. The whole variable domain, filled in from reference TRBV18 and TRBJ2-1, reads NAGVMQNPRHLVRRRGQEARLRCSPMKGHSHVYWYRQLPEEGLKFMVYLQKENIIDESGMPKERFSAEFPKEGPSILRIQQVVRGDSAAYFCASSPWRYNEQFFGPGTRLTVL.

This chain links TRBV2 with TRBJ2-1; no clear D gene. The CDR3 extends over 11 amino acids. V lost 4 bases, J lost 6 bases, and 4 bases lay in between. The V gene's germline CDR1 is SNHLY and CDR2 FYNNEI. The CDR3 spells CASSVLNEQFF. The CDR3 coding sequence is TGTGCCAGCAGTGTCCTCAATGAGCAGTTCTTC.

This chain uses TRBV6-5 with TRBJ2-3, with 8 bases fitting TRBD2. CDR3 size: 15 residues. Germline CDR1 MNHEY, CDR2 SVGAGI. V lost 8 bases and J lost 9; bases outside the gene matches: 16. The CDR3: CASPGGTSNVRTQYF. The CDR3 bases are TGTGCCAGCCCGGGAGGGACTAGTAACGTGAGGACGCAGTATTTT.

This chain links TRBV5-6 with TRBJ1-5; D is uncertain. Deletions cut 7 bases from V and 6 bases from J, with 8 bases between. The CDR3 contains 11 residues. CDR1 is SGHDT and CDR2 is YYEEEE in the germline V gene. The chain's CDR3 is CASLFRQPQHF. The DNA for the CDR3 is TGTGCCAGCCTCTTCCGTCAGCCCCAGCATTTT.

This clone has more than one count but fewer than ten. The chain carries TRBV11-3 and TRBJ1-1; no reliable D call. The CDR3 consists of 13 residues. CDR1 and CDR2 (germline): SGHNT, YENEEA. V lost 3 bases and J 2 bases, leaving 7 bases between the germline ends. CDR3 DNA: TGTGCCAGCAGCTTTAAGAGAAACACTGAAGCTTTCTTT. Translation gives CASSFKRNTEAFF.

This chain connects TRBV9 to TRBJ1-1; D unclear. V was clipped by 2 bases and J by 2 bases, with 10 bases between them. This CDR3 contains 14 residues. Germline CDR1 and CDR2: SGDLS and YYNGEE. DNA of the CDR3: TGTGCCAGCAGCGTGGTAACAGAAAACACTGAAGCTTTCTTT. Encoded protein: CASSVVTENTEAFF.

In this sample, this clone turned up a few times. The V call is TRBV30, the J call TRBJ1-2; D is uncertain. The CDR3 loop spans 11 amino acids. Germline-derived CDR1 and CDR2 are GTSNPN and SVGIG (reference sequence). The V and J ends lost 0 bases and 8 bases respectively, with 7 bases between them. DNA for the CDR3: TGTGCCTGGAGTGTAACCCAGGGCTACACCTTC. Translating gives CAWSVTQGYTF.

There are a few counts of this clone. The J gene is TRBJ1-2, the V gene TRBV11-1, with TRBD1 identical over 9 bases. The germline gives CDR1 SGHAT, CDR2 FQDESV (reference sequence). The CDR3 has 15 residues. V shed 5 bases, J shed 4 bases, and the junction held 8 bases outside the gene matches. The CDR3 is CASSLETGGGYGYTF. The CDR3 region has the DNA TGTGCCAGCAGCCTCGAAACAGGGGGCGGCTATGGCTACACCTTC.

The chain has TRBV9 and TRBJ1-2, with D unresolved. The CDR3 is 16 residues long. Germline V CDR1 and CDR2: SGDLS, YYNGEE. V gave up 2 bases and J gave up 5 bases, with 19 bases separating them. CDR3: CASSVQSASGLYGYTF. In DNA, the CDR3 is TGTGCCAGCAGCGTCCAGTCGGCTTCTGGGCTTTATGGCTACACCTTC.

This rearrangement joins TRBV14 to TRBJ2-2; weak D call: TRBD2 (6 bases). The CDR3 totals 14 residues. V lost 1 base to trimming and J lost 6 bases, with 9 bases between them. Per germline, CDR1 SGHDN and CDR2 FVKESK. CDR3 sequence reads: CASSQGTGAGELFF. For the CDR3, the DNA is TGTGCCAGCAGCCAAGGGACGGGGGCCGGGGAGCTGTTTTTT.

The chain carries TRBV5-1 and TRBJ2-7, with 9 bases that match TRBD1. The CDR3 is 14 residues long. V was pared by 4 bases and J by 5 bases, with 7 bases of the junction left unmatched. The germline V gene encodes CDR1 SGHRS and CDR2 YFSETQ. The CDR3 sequence: CASSRTGVNDEQYF. DNA of the CDR3: TGCGCCAGCAGCCGGACAGGGGTGAACGACGAGCAGTACTTC. Full variable domain (remainder filled in from reference TRBV5-1 and TRBJ2-7): KAGVTQTPRYLIKTRGQQVTLSCSPISGHRSVSWYQQTPGQGLQFLFEYFSETQRNKGNFPGRFSGRQFSNSRSEMNVSTLELGDSALYLCASSRTGVNDEQYFGPGTRLTVT.

This clone was counted a few times. This chain uses TRBV14 with TRBJ1-3; D is undetermined. CDR1 and CDR2 from the germline V gene are SGHDN and FVKESK. The CDR3 totals 16 residues. Between the trimmed V and J ends, which lost 4 bases and 0 bases, there was a span of 13 bases. The CDR3 loop reads CASSLRGSSSGNTIYF. DNA of the CDR3: TGTGCCAGCAGCCTCCGAGGGAGTAGCTCTGGAAACACCATATATTTT.

This clone occurred a few times. The rearrangement joins TRBV27 to TRBJ1-1; tentative D call: TRBD1 (5 bases). The V gene's germline CDR1 is MNHEY and CDR2 SMNVEV (reference sequence). This CDR3 is built from 15 residues. Trimming took off 4 bases at V and 4 bases at J, with 16 bases between the two ends. This CDR3 reads CASSSTRWGGTEAFF. DNA of the CDR3: TGTGCCAGCAGTTCCACCCGCTGGGGGGGCACTGAAGCTTTCTTT.

CDR3 sequence reads: CASTGAHSSYGYTF. The DNA of the CDR3 is TGTGCCAGCACAGGGGCGCATTCTTCATATGGCTACACCTTC. The rearrangement links TRBV2 to TRBJ1-2, with D maybe TRBD1 (6 bases). The CDR3 has 14 amino acids. V was trimmed by 7 bases and J by 5 bases, leaving 17 bases between them. CDR1 is SNHLY, CDR2 FYNNEI, per germline.

This clone was observed a handful of times. V and J are TRBV5-1 and TRBJ2-7; TRBD2 matches at 7 bases. The J segment lost 5 bases and the V segment lost 0 bases, leaving 11 bases of the junction unmatched. Germline assignment: CDR1 SGHRS and CDR2 YFSETQ. This CDR3 contains 16 residues. The CDR3 region has the DNA TGCGCCAGCAGCTTGGATGACTGGGGAGGGAGAAACGAGCAGTACTTC. Protein product: CASSLDDWGGRNEQYF. Looking up the rest from reference TRBV5-1 and TRBJ2-7 gives the full variable domain: KAGVTQTPRYLIKTRGQQVTLSCSPISGHRSVSWYQQTPGQGLQFLFEYFSETQRNKGNFPGRFSGRQFSNSRSEMNVSTLELGDSALYLCASSLDDWGGRNEQYFGPGTRLTVT.

The chain combines TRBV12-5 with TRBJ1-4; D possibly corresponds to TRBD1 (6 bases). From germline, CDR1 is LGHNT and CDR2 FRNRAP. There are 15 residues in the CDR3. Trimming pared 2 bases from V and 3 bases from J, leaving 10 bases between. CDR3: CASGLTGWANEKLFF. In nucleotides, the CDR3 is TGTGCTAGTGGTTTGACAGGGTGGGCTAATGAAAAACTGTTTTTT.